In this sample, the clone carrying this T cell receptor (beta chain) turned up once. The source of the sample is a study of blood T cell repertoires in COVID-19. The CDR3 is 13 amino acids. Germline V gene sequence: CDR1 LGHDT, CDR2 YNNKEL (reference sequence). Trimming removed 4 bases at V and 3 bases at J, with 10 bases between. Here immunoSEQ multiplex PCR was the method, and the copy in TCRdb shows in-frame clones only, minus some. The sample lists about 200,000 clones, more than 75% occurring once. This rearrangement joins TRBV3-1 (or the pseudogene TRBV3-2) to TRBJ2-7; D unresolved. The source of this sequence is a woman over 75 with COVID-19, enrolled during active disease. The sample consisted of peripheral blood. CDR3 sequence: CASSRKISYEQYF. The CDR3 DNA is TGTGCCAGCAGCCGAAAGATCAGCTACGAGCAGTACTTC.